The next 13 T cell receptor beta chains were all read from a single sample in a study of OX40 agonist ivuxolimab in advanced cancers. The library came from the immunoSEQ multiplex PCR assay. TCRdb took this table from immuneACCESS and kept in-frame rearrangements with V and J called. Such tables lack part of the clones; where checked against another copy, unresolved V genes explain under half of the gap, and the rest is unexplained. Here the sample has tens of thousands of clones; around 87% occur a single time. Clones ranked in the top ten supply around 1.7% of the sample. Sequencing used CD4+ or CD8+ T cells sorted from blood, obtained in a trial of the OX40 agonist ivuxolimab. The source is an adult with an advanced solid tumor such as melanoma, head and neck, liver or kidney cancer.

The genes are TRBV6-5 and TRBJ2-3, with D perhaps TRBD1 or TRBD2 (6 bases each). The germline CDR1 and CDR2 sequences are MNHEY and SVGAGI. The ends were cut back, 7 bases at V and 7 bases at J, with 15 bases in the middle. CDR3 length equals 13 residues. The CDR3 region is CASKSWRDNTQYF. The CDR3 region has the DNA TGTGCCAGCAAGAGCTGGAGGGACAATACGCAGTATTTT.

This clone was counted between two and nine times. This rearrangement joins TRBV7-9 to TRBJ1-6, with TRBD1 as a possible D gene (5 bases). Looked up from germline, CDR1 is SEHNR and CDR2 is FQNEAQ (reference sequence). The V end was cut by 5 bases, the J end by 0 bases, with 14 bases between. The CDR3 spans 17 residues. This chain's CDR3 is CASSPSGPSSYNSPLHF. CDR3 DNA sequence: TGTGCCAGCAGCCCCTCAGGGCCGAGCTCCTATAATTCACCCCTCCACTTT.

The rearrangement joins TRBV7-2 to TRBJ2-7; D gene ambiguous. V lost 2 bases and J 3 bases, leaving 8 bases between the germline ends. The length of the CDR3 is 13 residues. Germline-derived CDR1 and CDR2 are SGHTA and FQGNSA. The CDR3 nucleotides read TGTGCCAGCAGCTTAAACCGATACTACGAGCAGTACTTC. This sequence encodes CASSLNRYYEQYF.

This clone showed up just once. J is TRBJ2-6 and V is TRBV6-1; D uncertain. Per germline, CDR1 MNHNS and CDR2 SASEGT. Trimming stripped 6 bases from V and 3 bases from J, with 9 bases between. This CDR3 comprises 14 residues. CDR3 protein: CASSADRGANVLTF. Here the CDR3 DNA reads TGTGCCAGCAGCGCGGACCGTGGGGCCAACGTCCTGACTTTC.

A single count supports this clone. The chain carries TRBV23-1 and TRBJ2-3; D gene unclear. TRBV23-1 is annotated as an ORF whose role is uncertain. CDR3 size: 15 residues. Between the trimmed V and J ends, which lost 5 bases and 1 base, there was a span of 13 bases. In nucleotides, the CDR3 is TGCGCCAGCAGTTGCCCCAGGAGTCGCACAGATACGCAGTATTTT. Translated: CASSCPRSRTDTQYF.

The rearrangement uses TRBV7-2 and TRBJ1-6; D might be TRBD1 (5 bases). The CDR3 is 15 residues long. Between the trimmed V and J ends, which lost 5 bases and 7 bases, there was a span of 15 bases. CDR1 SGHTA and CDR2 FQGNSA come from the germline V gene. The CDR3 protein is CASSPQGGGNSPLHF. The CDR3 region has the DNA TGTGCCAGCAGCCCCCAGGGAGGCGGCAATTCACCCCTCCACTTT.

The chain links TRBV4-1 to TRBJ1-4, with 7 bases that match TRBD1. Germline loops: CDR1 MGHRA, CDR2 YSYEKL. V was clipped by 1 base and J by 3 bases; unmatched bases: 5. The CDR3 has 16 amino acids. DNA for the CDR3: TGCGCCAGCAGCCAAGCCCACGGGACAGCTAATGAAAAACTGTTTTTT. Its protein product is CASSQAHGTANEKLFF.

This clone was seen only once. Written as DNA, the CDR3 is TGTGCCAGCAGTTCCGGGACAGCCAACACTGAAGCTTTCTTT. Translation: CASSSGTANTEAFF. V gene TRBV28 combines with J gene TRBJ1-1; 7 bases match TRBD1. The germline gives CDR1 MDHEN, CDR2 SYDVKM. Trimming cost V 4 bases and J 2 bases; bases outside gene matches: 4. This CDR3 contains 14 residues.

The rearrangement joins TRBV30 to TRBJ1-6, with D possibly TRBD1 on 5 matching bases. The CDR3 sequence is 15 residues long. The germline V and J ends were trimmed by 3 bases and 10 bases, with 19 bases remaining between them. CDR1 is GTSNPN, CDR2 SVGIG, per germline (reference sequence). The CDR3 DNA is TGTGCCTGGAGACCCATTCAGGGTGACGGGTCACCCCTCCACTTT. Its protein is CAWRPIQGDGSPLHF. The full variable domain, completed using reference TRBV30 and TRBJ1-6, is SQTIHQWPATLVQPVGSPLSLECTVEGTSNPNLYWYRQAAGRGLQLLFYSVGIGQISSEVPQNLSASRPQDRQFILSSKKLLLSDSGFYLCAWRPIQGDGSPLHFGNGTRLTVT.

The chain couples TRBV15 to TRBJ1-2, with D unclear. Trimming pared 0 bases from V and 0 bases from J, leaving 8 bases between. The germline V gene encodes CDR1 LNHNV and CDR2 YYDKDF (reference sequence). The CDR3 sequence is 15 residues long. The CDR3 nucleotides read TGTGCCACCAGCAGAGAGCGGTATACTAACTATGGCTACACCTTC. Translation: CATSRERYTNYGYTF.

This clone was counted once. The chain has TRBV19 and TRBJ2-3; D perhaps matches TRBD1 (5 bases). The germline V gene has CDR1 LNHDA and CDR2 SQIVND (reference sequence). The CDR3 runs to 16 residues. V lost 3 bases and J 3 bases, leaving 16 bases between the germline ends. The CDR3 here is CASSIPLGVGTDTQYF. The CDR3 nucleotides are TGTGCCAGTAGTATCCCGCTAGGGGTTGGGACAGATACGCAGTATTTT. The whole variable domain, remainder taken from reference TRBV19 and TRBJ2-3, is DGGITQSPKYLFRKEGQNVTLSCEQNLNHDAMYWYRQDPGQGLRLIYYSQIVNDFQKGDIAEGYSVSREKKESFPLTVTSAQKNPTAFYLCASSIPLGVGTDTQYFGPGTRLTVL.

About this clone itself: Additional DNA sequences in this sample encode the identical CDR3. V is TRBV5-6 and J is TRBJ1-1; D uncertain. The CDR3 length is 12 residues. The ends were cut back, 1 base at V and 5 bases at J, with 6 bases in the middle. Germline V gene sequence: CDR1 SGHDT, CDR2 YYEEEE. CDR3 sequence: CASSLRGTEAFF. The DNA of the CDR3 is TGTGCCAGCAGCTTGCGGGGAACTGAAGCTTTCTTT.

CDR3 sequence reads: CSVVAQPNQPQHF. CDR3 bases: TGCAGCGTTGTGGCACAGCCCAATCAGCCCCAGCATTTT. The chain uses TRBV29-1 and TRBJ1-5; no clear D gene. The CDR3 loop spans 13 amino acids. V lost 4 bases and J lost 3, with 10 bases in between. The V gene's germline CDR1 is SQVTM and CDR2 ANQGSEA.